These 2 T cell receptor beta chains share one sample of origin, sequenced in a study of T cell responses to AZD1222 COVID-19 vaccine. The repertoire was sequenced with immunoSEQ multiplex PCR; TCRdb's copy has only in-frame clones and lacks some. The repertoire holds approximately 120,000 clones, around 90% seen once, with 3.5% to 5% in the top ten. The sequences come from peripheral blood, collected on day 0 of AZD1222 vaccination. These TCRs come from an adult in good health.

The chain is built from TRBV19 and TRBJ2-2; 9 bases agree with TRBD2. CDR3 length: 14 amino acids. V was pared by 8 bases and J by 0 bases, with 1 base of the junction left unmatched. Germline lookup yields CDR1 LNHDA and CDR2 SQIVND (reference sequence). CDR3 sequence: CASLAGANTGELFF. The CDR3 bases are TGTGCCAGTTTAGCGGGGGCGAACACCGGGGAGCTGTTTTTT.

The genes are TRBV5-6 and TRBJ1-2, with a possible D match to TRBD1 (6 bases). This CDR3 spans 13 amino acids. Germline V gene data show CDR1 as SGHDT and CDR2 as YYEEEE. Trimming stripped 6 bases from V and 7 bases from J, with 16 bases between. The CDR3 protein is CASNPGAGVGYTF. In DNA, the CDR3 is TGTGCCAGCAATCCGGGGGCAGGGGTTGGCTACACCTTC.